The 3 T cell receptor beta chains in this list originate from one sample, sequenced in a study of blood T cell repertoires in COVID-19. Data came from immunoSEQ multiplex PCR; TCRdb stores just in-frame clones and leaves some out. This sample has about 55,000 clones, with roughly four fifths found just once. The source material was peripheral blood. The receptors were sampled from a woman aged 60 to 75 with acute or convalescent COVID-19.

This clone has only one observation. CDR3 nucleotide sequence: TGTGCCAGCAGCTTGGACAGCTACTATGGCTACACCTTC. As protein: CASSLDSYYGYTF. V is TRBV5-4 and J is TRBJ1-2; D not certain. V was shortened by 0 bases and J by 3 bases, with 6 bases between the two germline ends. The germline V gene encodes CDR1 SGHNT and CDR2 YYREEE (reference sequence). The CDR3 sequence is 13 residues long. Combining the CDR3 with reference TRBV5-4 and TRBJ1-2 gives the whole variable domain ETGVTQSPTHLIKTRGQQVTLRCSSQSGHNTVSWYQQALGQGPQFIFQYYREEENGRGNFPPRFSGLQFPNYSSELNVNALELDDSALYLCASSLDSYYGYTFGSGTRLTVV.

The rearrangement links TRBV9 to TRBJ1-2, with 8 bases lining up with TRBD1. The CDR3 is made up of 13 amino acids. Germline V gene sequence: CDR1 SGDLS, CDR2 YYNGEE. J lost 4 bases, V lost 7 bases, and 6 bases had no gene match. The chain's CDR3 is CASGQGQLYGYTF. The DNA for the CDR3 is TGTGCCAGCGGACAGGGCCAACTCTATGGCTACACCTTC.

This sequence joins TRBV5-8 and TRBJ2-7; D is unclear. Germline-derived CDR1 and CDR2 are SGHTS and YDEGEE. V lost 0 bases, J lost 2 bases, and 12 bases lay in between. This CDR3 has 15 residues. The CDR3 protein is CASSLASGRPYEQYF. CDR3 coding DNA: TGTGCCAGCAGCTTGGCGTCAGGAAGACCCTACGAGCAGTACTTC.